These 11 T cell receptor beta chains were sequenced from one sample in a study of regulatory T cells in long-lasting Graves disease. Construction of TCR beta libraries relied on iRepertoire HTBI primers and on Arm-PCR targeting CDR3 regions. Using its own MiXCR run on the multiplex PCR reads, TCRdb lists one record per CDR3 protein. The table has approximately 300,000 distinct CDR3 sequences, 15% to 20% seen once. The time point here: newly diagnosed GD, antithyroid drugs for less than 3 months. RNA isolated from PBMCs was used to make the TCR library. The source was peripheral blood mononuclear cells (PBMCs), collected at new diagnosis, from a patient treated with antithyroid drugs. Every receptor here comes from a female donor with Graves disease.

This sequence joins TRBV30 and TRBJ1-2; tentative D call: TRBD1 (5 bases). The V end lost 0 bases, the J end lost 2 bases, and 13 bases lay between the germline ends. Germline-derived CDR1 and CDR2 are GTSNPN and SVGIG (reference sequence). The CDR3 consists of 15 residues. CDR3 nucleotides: TGTGCCTGGAGTGTACCTGGGGGGTCAAACTATGGCTACACCTTC. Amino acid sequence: CAWSVPGGSNYGYTF.

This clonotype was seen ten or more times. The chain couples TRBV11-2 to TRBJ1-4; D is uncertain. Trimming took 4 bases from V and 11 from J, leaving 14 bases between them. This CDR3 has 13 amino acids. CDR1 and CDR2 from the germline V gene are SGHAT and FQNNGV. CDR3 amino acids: CASSSDARDKLFF. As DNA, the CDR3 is TGTGCCAGCAGCTCTGATGCTCGCGACAAACTGTTTTTT.

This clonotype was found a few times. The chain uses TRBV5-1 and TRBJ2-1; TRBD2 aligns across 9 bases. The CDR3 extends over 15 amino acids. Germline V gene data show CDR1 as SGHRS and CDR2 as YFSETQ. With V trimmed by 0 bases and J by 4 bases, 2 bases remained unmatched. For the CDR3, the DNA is TGCGCCAGCAGCTTGGTGGCGGGAGGGTACAATGAGCAGTTCTTC. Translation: CASSLVAGGYNEQFF.

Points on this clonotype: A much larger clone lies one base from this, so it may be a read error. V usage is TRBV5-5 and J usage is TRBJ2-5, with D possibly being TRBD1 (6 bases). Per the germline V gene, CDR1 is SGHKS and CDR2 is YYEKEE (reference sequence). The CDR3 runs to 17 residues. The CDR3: CASSPPGADSYQETRYF. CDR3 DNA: TGCGCCAGCAGCCCCCCAGGGGCCGACTCCTATCAAGAGACCCGGTACTTC.

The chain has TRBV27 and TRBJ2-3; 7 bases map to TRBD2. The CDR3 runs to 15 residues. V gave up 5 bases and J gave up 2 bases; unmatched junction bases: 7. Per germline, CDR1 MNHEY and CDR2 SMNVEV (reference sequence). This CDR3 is CASSEPSGPTDTQYF. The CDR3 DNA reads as TGTGCCAGCAGTGAACCTAGCGGTCCCACAGATACGCAGTATTTT.

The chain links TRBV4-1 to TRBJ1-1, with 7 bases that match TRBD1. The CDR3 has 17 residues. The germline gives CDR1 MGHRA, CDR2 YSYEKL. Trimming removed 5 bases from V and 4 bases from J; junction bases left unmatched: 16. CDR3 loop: CASSTGIGGFEGTEAFF. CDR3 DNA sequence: TGCGCCAGCAGCACCGGTATAGGGGGCTTTGAGGGCACTGAAGCTTTCTTT.

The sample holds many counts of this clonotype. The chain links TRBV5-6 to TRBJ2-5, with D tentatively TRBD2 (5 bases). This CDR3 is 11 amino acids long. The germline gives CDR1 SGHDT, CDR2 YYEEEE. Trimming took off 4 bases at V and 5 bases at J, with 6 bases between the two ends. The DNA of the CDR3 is TGTGCCAGCAGCGAGCGGGAGACCCAGTACTTC. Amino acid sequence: CASSERETQYF.

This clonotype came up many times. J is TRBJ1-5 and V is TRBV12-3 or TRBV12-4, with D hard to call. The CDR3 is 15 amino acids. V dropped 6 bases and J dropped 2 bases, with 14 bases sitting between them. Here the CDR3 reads CASSLDGGGNQPQHF. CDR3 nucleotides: TGTGCCAGCAGCCTGGACGGTGGAGGCAATCAGCCCCAGCATTTT.

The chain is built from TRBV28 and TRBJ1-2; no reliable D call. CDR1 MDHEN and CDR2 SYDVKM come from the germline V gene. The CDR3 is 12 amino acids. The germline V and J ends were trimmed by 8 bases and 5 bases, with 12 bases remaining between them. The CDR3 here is CASLEGPYGYTF. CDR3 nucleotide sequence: TGTGCCAGCCTTGAGGGTCCTTATGGCTACACCTTC.

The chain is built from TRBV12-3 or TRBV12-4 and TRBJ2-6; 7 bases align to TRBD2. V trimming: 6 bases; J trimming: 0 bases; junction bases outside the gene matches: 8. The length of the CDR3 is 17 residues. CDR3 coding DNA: TGTGCCAGCAGACAGCGGGACGGAGTCTCTGGGGCCAACGTCCTGACTTTC. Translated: CASRQRDGVSGANVLTF.

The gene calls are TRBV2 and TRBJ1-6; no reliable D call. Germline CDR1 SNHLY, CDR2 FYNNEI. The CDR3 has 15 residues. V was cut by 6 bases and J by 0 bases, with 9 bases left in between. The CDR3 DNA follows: TGTGCCAGCAGCCGCAGCAGCTCCTATAATTCACCCCTCCACTTT. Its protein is CASSRSSSYNSPLHF.